A single TCR beta chain is shown here with its context. The sample belongs to a study of blood T cell repertoires in COVID-19. Turning to the study itself: The study drew acute and convalescent COVID-19 samples from the United States, Italy and Spain.

Produced via immunoSEQ multiplex PCR; TCRdb's table is partial and in-frame only. Of just under 150,000 clones listed, roughly 82% are singletons. Trimming pared 6 bases from V and 4 bases from J, leaving 15 bases between. This CDR3 contains 14 residues. Germline assignment: CDR1 SNHLY and CDR2 FYNNEI. J is TRBJ1-2 and V is TRBV2; a possible D gene is TRBD1 (5 bases). The receptor's source is a human donor in a cohort sampled during active COVID-19. The material sequenced was peripheral blood. The CDR3 reads CASRAQGVGYGYTF. DNA for the CDR3: TGTGCCAGCAGGGCCCAGGGTGTTGGCTATGGCTACACCTTC.